This T cell receptor beta chain was obtained from a study of T cell responses to AZD1222 COVID-19 vaccine. Overall study results and limits: When two AZD1222 doses had been given, Spike-specific TCR breadth and depth rose.

TCRdb's table, derived via immunoSEQ multiplex PCR, lists solely in-frame clones and lacks some. The sample shows 80,000 or so clones, roughly 80% of them seen only once. Germline V gene sequence: CDR1 MNHEY, CDR2 SVGAGI. The CDR3 is 13 residues long. V was trimmed by 2 bases and J by 3 bases, leaving 4 bases between them. This clone has a handful of counts. The target antigen is unknown. The sample in question was peripheral blood, obtained 28 days after the second dose of the MenACWY control vaccine. The chain recombines TRBV6-5 with TRBJ2-2; D remains ambiguous. The sequence came from an adult who received the MenACWY meningococcal vaccine as a control. The CDR3 sequence: CASSYIDTGELFF. The CDR3 coding sequence is TGTGCCAGCAGTTACATCGACACCGGGGAGCTGTTTTTT.